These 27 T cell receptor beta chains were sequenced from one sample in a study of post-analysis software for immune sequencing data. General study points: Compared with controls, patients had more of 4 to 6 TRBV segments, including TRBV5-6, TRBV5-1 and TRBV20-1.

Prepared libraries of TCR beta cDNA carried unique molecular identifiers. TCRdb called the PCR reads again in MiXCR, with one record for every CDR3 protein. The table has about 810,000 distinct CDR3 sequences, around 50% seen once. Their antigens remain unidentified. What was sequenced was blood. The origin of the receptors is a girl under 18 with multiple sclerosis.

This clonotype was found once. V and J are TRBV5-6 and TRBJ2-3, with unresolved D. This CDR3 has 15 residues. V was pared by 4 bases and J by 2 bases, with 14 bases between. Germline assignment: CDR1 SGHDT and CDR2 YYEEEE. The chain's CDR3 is CASSLRSVNTDTQYF. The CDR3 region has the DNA TGTGCCAGCAGCCTGAGGTCAGTTAACACAGATACGCAGTATTTT.

CDR3 sequence reads: CSARRASGRTYSYEQYF. CDR3 in DNA: TGCAGTGCTAGACGGGCCAGCGGGAGGACTTATTCCTACGAGCAGTACTTC. The chain is built from TRBV20-1 and TRBJ2-7, with 9 bases fitting TRBD2. CDR1 is DFQATT and CDR2 is SNEGSKA in the germline V gene (reference sequence). With V trimmed by 2 bases and J by 1 base, 12 bases remained unmatched. CDR3 length: 17 residues.

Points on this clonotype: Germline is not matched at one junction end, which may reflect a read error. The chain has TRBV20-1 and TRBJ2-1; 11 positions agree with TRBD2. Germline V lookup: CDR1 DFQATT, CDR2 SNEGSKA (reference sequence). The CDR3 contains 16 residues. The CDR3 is CGARDPGTSGPNEQFF. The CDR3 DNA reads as TGCGGTGCTAGAGATCCCGGGACTAGCGGACCTAATGAGCAGTTCTTC.

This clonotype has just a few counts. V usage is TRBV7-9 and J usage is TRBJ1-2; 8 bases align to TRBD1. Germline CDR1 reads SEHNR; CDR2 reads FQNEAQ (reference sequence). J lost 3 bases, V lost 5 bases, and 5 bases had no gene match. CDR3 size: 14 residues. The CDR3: CASSLQQGDYGYTF. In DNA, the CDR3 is TGTGCCAGCAGCCTACAACAGGGGGACTATGGCTACACCTTC. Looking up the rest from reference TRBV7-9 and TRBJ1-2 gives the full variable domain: DTGVSQNPRHKITKRGQNVTFRCDPISEHNRLYWYRQTLGQGPEFLTYFQNEAQLEKSRLLSDRFSAERPKGSFSTLEIQRTEQGDSAMYLCASSLQQGDYGYTFGSGTRLTVV.

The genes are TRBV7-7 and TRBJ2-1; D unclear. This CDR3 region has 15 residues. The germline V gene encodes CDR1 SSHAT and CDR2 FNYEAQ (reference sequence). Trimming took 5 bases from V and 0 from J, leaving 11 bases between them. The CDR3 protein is CASSEPASSYNEQFF. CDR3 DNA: TGTGCCAGCAGCGAGCCTGCGAGCTCCTACAATGAGCAGTTCTTC.

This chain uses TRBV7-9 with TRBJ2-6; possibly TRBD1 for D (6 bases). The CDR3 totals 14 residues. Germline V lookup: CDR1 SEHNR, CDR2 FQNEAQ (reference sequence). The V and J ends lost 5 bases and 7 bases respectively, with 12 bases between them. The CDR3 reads CASSATGFANVLTF. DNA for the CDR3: TGTGCCAGCAGCGCCACAGGGTTCGCCAACGTCCTGACTTTC.

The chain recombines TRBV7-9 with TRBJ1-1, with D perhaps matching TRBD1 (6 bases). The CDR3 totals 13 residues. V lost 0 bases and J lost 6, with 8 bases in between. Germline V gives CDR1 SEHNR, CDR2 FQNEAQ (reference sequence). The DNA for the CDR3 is TGTGCCAGCAGCTTAGCCAGGGGCGCTGAAGCTTTCTTT. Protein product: CASSLARGAEAFF.

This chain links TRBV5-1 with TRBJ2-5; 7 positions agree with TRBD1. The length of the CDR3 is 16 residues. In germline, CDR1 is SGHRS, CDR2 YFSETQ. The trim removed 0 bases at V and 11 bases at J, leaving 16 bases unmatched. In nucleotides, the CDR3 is TGCGCCAGCAGCTTGGATGTAGGGGGCTCCCTTTCGGGGCAGTACTTC. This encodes CASSLDVGGSLSGQYF.

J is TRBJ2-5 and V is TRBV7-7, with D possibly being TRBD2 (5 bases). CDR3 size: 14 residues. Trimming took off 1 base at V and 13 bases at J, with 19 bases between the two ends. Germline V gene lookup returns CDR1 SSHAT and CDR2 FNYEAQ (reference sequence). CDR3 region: CASSLEKLGPPRYF. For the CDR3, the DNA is TGTGCCAGCAGCTTAGAGAAACTAGGTCCGCCCCGGTACTTC.

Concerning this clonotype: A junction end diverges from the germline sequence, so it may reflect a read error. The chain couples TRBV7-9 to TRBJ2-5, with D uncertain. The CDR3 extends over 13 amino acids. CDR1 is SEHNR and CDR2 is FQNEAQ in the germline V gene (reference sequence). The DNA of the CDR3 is TGCGCCAGCAGCTTAATGACCCAAGAGACCCAGTACTTC. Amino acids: CASSLMTQETQYF.

The CDR3 DNA reads TGCAGCGTTGAAGCGGGACTAGTGGGCTCCTACAATGAGCAGTTCTTC. Protein product: CSVEAGLVGSYNEQFF. V gene TRBV29-1 combines with J gene TRBJ2-1; 8 bases align to TRBD2. V was pared by 1 base and J by 0 bases, with 5 bases of the junction left unmatched. Germline CDR1 SQVTM, CDR2 ANQGSEA. The CDR3 sequence is 16 residues long.

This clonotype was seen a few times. CDR3 sequence (DNA): TGTGCCAGCAGCCCTCCGGGTAGCGGGGCTTACTACGAGCAGTACTTC. Its protein product is CASSPPGSGAYYEQYF. The rearrangement uses TRBV9 and TRBJ2-4; 8 bases are shared with TRBD2. Gene TRBJ2-7 matches the end of the DNA better, so the J call may be wrong. The CDR3 length is 16 residues. Germline loops: CDR1 SGDLS, CDR2 YYNGEE.

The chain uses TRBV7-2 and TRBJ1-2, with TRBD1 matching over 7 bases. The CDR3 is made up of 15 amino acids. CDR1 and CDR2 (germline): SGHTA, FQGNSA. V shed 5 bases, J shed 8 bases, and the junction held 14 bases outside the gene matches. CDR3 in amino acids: CASSPTGVIQGGYTF. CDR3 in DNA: TGTGCCAGCAGCCCAACAGGGGTAATTCAAGGGGGCTACACCTTC. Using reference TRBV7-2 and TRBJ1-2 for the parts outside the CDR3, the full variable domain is GAGVSQSPSNKVTEKGKDVELRCDPISGHTALYWYRQSLGQGLEFLIYFQGNSAPDKSGLPSDRFSAERTGGSVSTLTIQRTQQEDSAVYLCASSPTGVIQGGYTFGSGTRLTVV.

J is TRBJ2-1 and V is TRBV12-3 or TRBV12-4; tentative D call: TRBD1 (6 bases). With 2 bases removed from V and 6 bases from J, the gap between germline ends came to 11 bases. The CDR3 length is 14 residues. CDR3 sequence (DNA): TGTGCCAGCAGTTTAATAGGGGGTGGCAATGAGCAGTTCTTC. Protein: CASSLIGGGNEQFF.

The CDR3 protein is CASTLTSGSDEQYF. CDR3 nucleotide sequence: TGTGCCAGCACCCTGACTAGCGGGAGCGACGAGCAGTACTTC. The rearrangement uses TRBV2 and TRBJ2-7, with 12 bases matching TRBD2. CDR1 SNHLY and CDR2 FYNNEI come from the germline V gene. The CDR3 spans 14 residues. Unmatched junction bases numbered 6, after V lost 7 bases and J lost 5 bases.

The CDR3 spells CASSPRAGKNIQYF. CDR3 DNA sequence: TGTGCCAGCAGCCCCCGTGCAGGGAAAAACATTCAGTACTTC. V is TRBV7-2 and J is TRBJ2-4; a weak D match, TRBD1 (5 bases). Trimming stripped 5 bases from V and 4 bases from J, with 12 bases between. The CDR3 consists of 14 residues. Per the germline V gene, CDR1 is SGHTA and CDR2 is FQGNSA. Looking up the rest from reference TRBV7-2 and TRBJ2-4 gives the full variable domain: GAGVSQSPSNKVTEKGKDVELRCDPISGHTALYWYRQSLGQGLEFLIYFQGNSAPDKSGLPSDRFSAERTGGSVSTLTIQRTQQEDSAVYLCASSPRAGKNIQYFGAGTRLSVL.

CDR3 sequence: CASSDYGSGRGHGYTF. CDR3 DNA sequence: TGTGCCAGCAGTGATTATGGCTCGGGACGGGGCCATGGCTACACCTTC. The V and J genes are TRBV2 and TRBJ1-2, with D maybe TRBD1 (5 bases). With 3 bases removed from V and 6 bases from J, the gap between germline ends came to 20 bases. Germline CDR1 and CDR2: SNHLY and FYNNEI. The CDR3 length is 16 residues.

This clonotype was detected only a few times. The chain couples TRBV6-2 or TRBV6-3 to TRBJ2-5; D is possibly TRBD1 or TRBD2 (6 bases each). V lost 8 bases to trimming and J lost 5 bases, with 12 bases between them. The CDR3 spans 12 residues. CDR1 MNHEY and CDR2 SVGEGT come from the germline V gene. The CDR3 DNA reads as TGTGCCAGCCGAGTAGGGGGGGAGACCCAGTACTTC. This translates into CASRVGGETQYF.

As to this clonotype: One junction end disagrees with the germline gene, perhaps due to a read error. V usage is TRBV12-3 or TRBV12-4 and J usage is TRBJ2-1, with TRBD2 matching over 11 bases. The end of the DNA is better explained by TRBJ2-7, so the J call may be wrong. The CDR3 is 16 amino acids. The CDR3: CAGSLLAGGLYNEQYF. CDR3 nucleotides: TGTGCCGGCAGTTTATTAGCGGGGGGGCTCTACAATGAGCAGTACTTC.

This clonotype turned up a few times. The CDR3: CSVEGDTAVDGYTF. Written as DNA, the CDR3 is TGCAGCGTTGAAGGGGACACGGCTGTAGATGGCTACACCTTC. The gene calls are TRBV29-1 and TRBJ1-2, with D possibly TRBD1 on 6 matching bases. The germline gives CDR1 SQVTM, CDR2 ANQGSEA. V dropped 1 base and J dropped 6 bases, with 15 bases sitting between them. The CDR3 sequence is 14 residues long. The full variable domain, rest sourced from reference TRBV29-1 and TRBJ1-2, is SAVISQKPSRDICQRGTSLTIQCQVDSQVTMMFWYRQQPGQSLTLIATANQGSEATYESGFVIDKFPISRPNLTFSTLTVSNMSPEDSSIYLCSVEGDTAVDGYTFGSGTRLTVV.

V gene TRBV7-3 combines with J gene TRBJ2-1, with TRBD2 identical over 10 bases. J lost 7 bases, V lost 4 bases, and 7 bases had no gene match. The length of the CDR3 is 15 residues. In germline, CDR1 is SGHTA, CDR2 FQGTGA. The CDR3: CASSSPGAGGNEQFF. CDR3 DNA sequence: TGTGCCAGCAGCTCTCCGGGAGCGGGAGGGAATGAGCAGTTCTTC.

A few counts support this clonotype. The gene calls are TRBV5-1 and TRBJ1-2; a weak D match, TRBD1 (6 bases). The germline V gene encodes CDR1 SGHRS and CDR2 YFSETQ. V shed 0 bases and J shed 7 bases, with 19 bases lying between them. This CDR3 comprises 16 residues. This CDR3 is CASSLEMGGRGFGYTF. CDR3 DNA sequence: TGCGCCAGCAGCTTGGAGATGGGGGGCCGAGGGTTTGGCTACACCTTC.

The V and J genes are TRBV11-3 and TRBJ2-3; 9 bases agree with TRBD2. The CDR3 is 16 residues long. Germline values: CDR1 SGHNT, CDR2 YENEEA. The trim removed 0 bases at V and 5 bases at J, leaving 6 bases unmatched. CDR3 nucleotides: TGTGCCAGCAGCTTAGATCGGGCGGGGGGGCAAGATACGCAGTATTTT. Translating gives CASSLDRAGGQDTQYF.

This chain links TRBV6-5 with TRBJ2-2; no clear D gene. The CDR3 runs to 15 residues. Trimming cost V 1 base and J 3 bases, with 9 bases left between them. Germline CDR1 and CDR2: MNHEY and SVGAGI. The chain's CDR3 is CASSYYSQHTGELFF. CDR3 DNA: TGTGCCAGCAGTTACTACAGCCAACACACCGGGGAGCTGTTTTTT.

The CDR3 DNA follows: TGTGCCAGCAGACAGGATCCTAACTATGGCTACACCTTC. It yields the protein CASRQDPNYGYTF. V usage is TRBV2 and J usage is TRBJ1-2; TRBD1 might be the D (5 bases). The CDR3 covers 13 residues. Trimming took off 6 bases at V and 0 bases at J, with 8 bases between the two ends. Germline V gene data show CDR1 as SNHLY and CDR2 as FYNNEI.

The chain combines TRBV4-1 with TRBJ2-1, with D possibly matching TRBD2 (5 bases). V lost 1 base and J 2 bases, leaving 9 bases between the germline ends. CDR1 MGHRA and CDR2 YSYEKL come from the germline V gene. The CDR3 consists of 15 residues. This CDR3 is CASSQVAWPYNEQFF. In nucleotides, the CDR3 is TGCGCCAGCAGCCAAGTAGCGTGGCCCTACAATGAGCAGTTCTTC.

The CDR3 DNA sequence: TGTGCCAGCAGTTTACTGGGGTACAATGAGCAGTTCTTC. It is translated as CASSLLGYNEQFF. V gene TRBV12-3 or TRBV12-4 combines with J gene TRBJ2-1; D is unresolved. V shed 2 bases and J shed 4 bases, with 6 bases lying between them. This CDR3 contains 13 residues.